This T cell receptor beta chain emerged from a study of T cell responses to AZD1222 COVID-19 vaccine. Germline assignment: CDR1 LGHDT and CDR2 YNNKEL (reference sequence). The CDR3 spans 17 residues. With 3 bases removed from V and 3 bases from J, the gap between germline ends came to 20 bases. General observations from the study: Reports indicate that nearly half of spike-specific TCRs are directed at unmutated variant regions. Sampled repertoires all dated from after the peak T cell response. Just five or six AZD1222 recipients were seropositive at baseline.

Generated by immunoSEQ multiplex PCR, the TCRdb table keeps only in-frame clones and is missing some. The sample records over 120,000 clones, 70% to 90% being singletons. Remarks on this clone: Its matching antigen is unknown.

This receptor was taken from an adult in good health. The J gene is TRBJ1-1, the V gene TRBV3-1 (or the pseudogene TRBV3-2); no definite D call. Source: peripheral blood, taken on day 0 of AZD1222 vaccination. CDR3 sequence: CASSHEVGISVDTEAFF. The CDR3 nucleotides are TGTGCCAGCAGCCACGAGGTGGGGATTTCGGTGGACACTGAAGCTTTCTTT.